The sample holds one count of the clone carrying this T cell receptor beta chain. The table came from immunoSEQ multiplex PCR; TCRdb's copy has only in-frame clones and leaves some out. The sample lists approximately 52,000 clones; roughly 84% were seen once. The source of the sample is a study of OX40 agonist ivuxolimab in advanced cancers. Study-wide context: Earlier treatment with anti-PD-1, anti-PD-L1 or anti-CTLA-4 was permitted, and roughly 40% had received some.

Germline V gives CDR1 SGHDT, CDR2 YYEEEE. V was pared by 4 bases and J by 2 bases, with 7 bases between. The CDR3 sequence is 13 residues long. The chain carries TRBV5-6 and TRBJ1-5, with D unclear. Sequencing was performed on CD4+ or CD8+ T cells sorted from blood, taken in a trial of the OX40 agonist ivuxolimab. The receptor was isolated from an adult with an advanced solid tumor such as melanoma, head and neck, liver or kidney cancer. The CDR3 DNA sequence: TGTGCCAGCAGCCCGGCAGGCAATCAGCCCCAGCATTTT. It yields the protein CASSPAGNQPQHF.